Listed below are T cell receptor beta chains from one sample, sequenced in a study of T-cell memory formation after mild COVID-19. TCRdb re-analysed the 5' RACE reads in MiXCR, keeping a single row per CDR3 protein. The table records about 140,000 distinct CDR3 sequences, roughly 15% of them present only once. Sequencing input: PBMCs or a T cell subset sorted from them (not recorded which). Receptors originate from an adult woman who had mild COVID-19 (a few samples of this study predate the infection). Cell type and time point are not known. Each CDR3 is given with its conserved first and last residue. D genes are given only for firm matches. Expanded clones are given a class, and other clones once, few, many or no size at all.

V,J,D,size,CDR3,DNA
TRBV7-6,TRBJ2-1,NA,NA,CASSFGNHEQFF,TGTGCCAGCAGCTTTGGTAACCATGAGCAGTTCTTC
TRBV5-1,TRBJ2-1,TRBD2,few,CASSKAGGYYNEQFF,TGCGCCAGCAGTAAAGCGGGGGGCTACTACAATGAGCAGTTCTTC
TRBV7-9,TRBJ1-5,NA,NA,CASSLPGTDQPQHF,TGTGCCAGCAGCTTACCAGGAACCGATCAGCCCCAGCATTTT
TRBV3-1,TRBJ1-1,NA,NA,CASSQAAEAFF,TGTGCCAGCAGCCAAGCCGCTGAAGCTTTCTTT
TRBV6-2/TRBV6-3,TRBJ2-1,NA,few,CASSSTINRASGNEQFF,TGTGCCAGCAGTTCTACAATTAACAGGGCCTCTGGGAATGAGCAGTTCTTC
TRBV6-2/TRBV6-3,TRBJ2-1,NA,few,CASSPYDSYNEQFF,TGTGCCAGCAGCCCCTACGACTCCTACAATGAGCAGTTCTTC
TRBV5-1,TRBJ2-1,NA,NA,CASSLDRSYNEQFF,TGCGCCAGCAGCTTGGACCGCTCCTACAATGAGCAGTTCTTC
TRBV2,TRBJ2-7,NA,NA,CAIALGGARYEQYF,TGTGCCATCGCGTTAGGGGGGGCCCGCTACGAGCAGTACTTC
TRBV20-1,TRBJ2-6,NA,few,CSARNRHLSGANVLTF,TGCAGTGCTAGGAACCGACACCTCTCTGGGGCCAACGTCCTGACTTTC
TRBV29-1,TRBJ2-1,TRBD2,NA,CSVATSLDEQFF,TGCAGCGTAGCGACTAGCTTGGATGAGCAGTTCTTC
TRBV24-1,TRBJ2-7,TRBD2,NA,CATSDRLAPRHEQYF,TGTGCCACCAGTGATAGACTAGCGCCGAGGCACGAGCAGTACTTC
TRBV3-1,TRBJ2-7,NA,many,CASSRRDREQYF,TGTGCCAGCAGCCGCAGGGACCGCGAGCAGTACTTC
TRBV29-1,TRBJ2-5,NA,few,CSVAVGETQYF,TGCAGCGTAGCGGTCGGAGAGACCCAGTACTTC
TRBV9,TRBJ2-2,TRBD2,few,CASSIRAGGKNTGELFF,TGTGCCAGCAGCATTCGAGCGGGAGGCAAGAACACCGGGGAGCTGTTTTTT
TRBV7-3,TRBJ2-2,NA,NA,CASSPTGGTGTGELFF,TGTGCCAGCAGCCCAACGGGTGGCACGGGCACCGGGGAGCTGTTTTTT
TRBV4-2,TRBJ1-6,NA,NA,CASSQAWVQNSPLHF,TGTGCCAGCAGCCAAGCGTGGGTGCAGAATTCACCCCTCCACTTT
TRBV15,TRBJ2-5,NA,few,CATSRDPPETQYF,TGTGCCACCAGCAGAGATCCCCCGGAGACCCAGTACTTC
TRBV30,TRBJ1-2,NA,NA,CAWSVPGPRDGYTF,TGTGCCTGGAGTGTACCTGGCCCTAGGGATGGCTACACCTTC
TRBV3-1,TRBJ2-5,TRBD2,NA,CASSQDALAGRRETQYF,TGTGCCAGCAGCCAAGATGCGCTAGCGGGGCGGCGAGAGACCCAGTACTTC
TRBV5-1,TRBJ1-2,TRBD1,few,CASSSGQDFIRGVYGYTF,TGCGCCAGCAGCTCAGGACAGGACTTCATTCGCGGGGTCTATGGCTACACCTTC
TRBV12-3/TRBV12-4,TRBJ2-3,NA,NA,CASSELGDTQYF,TGTGCCAGCAGTGAGCTAGGAGATACGCAGTATTTT
TRBV12-3/TRBV12-4,TRBJ2-3,NA,few,CASSNRVVGDTQYF,TGTGCCAGCAGTAACAGGGTTGTCGGAGATACGCAGTATTTT
TRBV12-3/TRBV12-4,TRBJ2-1,TRBD1,many,CASRGTGGIEQFF,TGTGCCAGCAGGGGGACAGGGGGGATTGAGCAGTTCTTC
TRBV9,TRBJ2-7,TRBD2,few,CASSVAGASGSLGYEQYF,TGTGCCAGCAGCGTAGCAGGGGCTAGCGGGAGCTTGGGTTACGAGCAGTACTTC
TRBV4-3,TRBJ2-3,TRBD1,few,CASSSTVGTARPQYF,TGCGCCAGCAGTTCCACCGTCGGGACAGCCAGGCCGCAGTATTTT
TRBV20-1,TRBJ2-1,NA,NA,CSAREEVYEQFF,TGCAGTGCTAGAGAGGAGGTCTATGAGCAGTTCTTC
TRBV24-1,TRBJ2-3,NA,few,CATSASVTQYF,TGTGCCACCAGTGCGTCAGTCACGCAGTATTTT
TRBV4-1,TRBJ2-7,TRBD1,NA,CASSQGAGGFYEQYF,TGCGCCAGCAGCCAGGGGGCAGGGGGCTTTTACGAGCAGTACTTC
TRBV29-1,TRBJ1-3,TRBD1,NA,CSVPDRGTIYF,TGCAGCGTTCCTGACAGGGGGACCATATATTTT
TRBV27,TRBJ2-1,TRBD2,NA,CASSFTLAGVYNEQFF,TGTGCCAGCTCCTTTACACTGGCGGGAGTATACAATGAGCAGTTCTTC
TRBV30,TRBJ1-1,TRBD1,NA,CAWSVYQDREEAFF,TGTGCCTGGAGTGTCTACCAAGACAGGGAGGAAGCTTTCTTT
TRBV5-1,TRBJ2-2,NA,NA,CASSLAANTGELFF,TGCGCCAGCAGCTTGGCGGCAAACACCGGGGAGCTGTTTTTT
TRBV5-4,TRBJ2-1,TRBD2,few,CASSLGAGVSVLNEQFF,TGTGCCAGCAGCCTAGGAGCGGGAGTTTCAGTGTTGAATGAGCAGTTCTTC
TRBV7-2,TRBJ2-7,TRBD1,many,CASSRRDSSYEQYF,TGTGCCAGCAGCCGAAGGGACAGCTCCTACGAGCAGTACTTC
TRBV29-1,TRBJ2-1,NA,NA,CSVEQNLQFF,TGCAGCGTTGAGCAGAATCTGCAGTTCTTC
TRBV5-1,TRBJ2-5,NA,NA,CASSLDARPETQYF,TGCGCCAGCAGCTTGGACGCTAGGCCAGAGACCCAGTACTTC
TRBV5-6,TRBJ2-7,NA,NA,CASSYGQSWGHEQYF,TGTGCCAGCAGCTATGGACAGTCGTGGGGGCACGAGCAGTACTTC
TRBV5-4,TRBJ1-1,NA,NA,CASSFIRGVESAEAFF,TGTGCCAGCAGCTTCATTCGGGGGGTTGAGTCTGCTGAAGCTTTCTTT
TRBV20-1,TRBJ2-7,TRBD1,NA,CSATAGQGAGSYEQYF,TGCAGTGCTACCGCCGGACAGGGGGCTGGCTCCTACGAGCAGTACTTC
TRBV29-1,TRBJ2-2,TRBD1,NA,CSIGTANTGELFF,TGCAGCATAGGGACAGCTAACACCGGGGAGCTGTTTTTT
TRBV7-9,TRBJ2-3,TRBD2,NA,CASVAGGSTDTQYF,TGTGCCAGCGTGGCGGGAGGAAGCACAGATACGCAGTATTTT
TRBV27,TRBJ2-2,NA,NA,CASKWAGHTGDLFF,TGTGCCAGCAAATGGGCAGGGCACACCGGGGATCTGTTTTTT
TRBV5-1,TRBJ1-1,NA,few,CASSSAFRNTEAFF,TGCGCCAGCAGCTCGGCGTTTCGAAACACTGAAGCTTTCTTT
TRBV15,TRBJ2-3,NA,NA,CATSQYGGQGNTRTDTQYF,TGTGCCACCAGCCAATATGGAGGGCAGGGGAATACGAGGACAGATACGCAGTATTTT
TRBV4-1,TRBJ1-2,TRBD1,NA,CASSQGDRDWGYTF,TGCGCCAGCAGCCAAGGGGACAGGGATTGGGGCTACACCTTC
TRBV27,TRBJ1-2,NA,NA,CASSFLSQGANYGYTF,TGTGCCAGCAGTTTCTTATCTCAAGGGGCTAACTATGGCTACACCTTC
TRBV9,TRBJ2-7,TRBD1,NA,CASSGRGGPANEQYF,TGTGCCAGCAGCGGCCGAGGGGGCCCAGCGAACGAGCAGTACTTC
TRBV9,TRBJ2-7,TRBD1,NA,CASSVETGGDEQYF,TGTGCCAGCAGCGTCGAGACAGGGGGTGACGAGCAGTACTTC
TRBV25-1,TRBJ1-4,NA,few,CASSVTESNEKLFF,TGTGCCAGCAGTGTGACAGAGTCTAATGAAAAACTGTTTTTT
TRBV5-1,TRBJ1-1,NA,NA,CASSLAGSNTEAFF,TGCGCCAGCAGCTTGGCAGGGTCGAACACTGAAGCTTTCTTT